A single sample gave rise to the 22 T cell receptor beta chains below, sequenced in a study of T cell responses to AZD1222 COVID-19 vaccine. Measured with immunoSEQ multiplex PCR; TCRdb has only the in-frame clones, and not every one. The table has some 160,000 clones, around nine tenths seen once. The input for sequencing was peripheral blood, taken on day 0 of AZD1222 vaccination. These TCRs come from an adult in good health.

The V and J genes are TRBV11-1 and TRBJ1-1; no clear D gene. Trimming removed 4 bases from V and 3 bases from J, with 6 bases in between. The V gene's germline CDR1 is SGHAT and CDR2 FQDESV (reference sequence). CDR3 length: 12 residues. In DNA form, the CDR3 reads TGTGCCAGCAGCTACAGATACACTGAAGCTTTCTTT. Residues: CASSYRYTEAFF.

In this sample, this clone turned up a few times. This could be a read error, since a much larger clone is one nucleotide away. The chain recombines TRBV6-4 with TRBJ2-2; D unresolved. CDR3 size: 13 residues. Germline-derived CDR1 and CDR2 are MRHNA and SNTAGT. V lost 2 bases to trimming and J lost 3 bases, with 4 bases between them. The CDR3 here is CASSDRDTGELFF. The CDR3 DNA follows: TGTGCCAGCAGTGACAGGGACACCGGGGAGCTGTTTTTT.

J is TRBJ1-5 and V is TRBV4-3, with TRBD1 identical over 7 bases. V lost 2 bases to trimming and J lost 5 bases; unmatched junction nucleotides: 6. Per the germline V gene, CDR1 is LGHNA and CDR2 is YSLEER. This CDR3 has 15 amino acids. Here the CDR3 DNA reads TGCGCCAGCAGCCAAAGGACAGGCAGCGATCAGCCCCAGCATTTT. Translating gives CASSQRTGSDQPQHF.

This chain uses TRBV28 with TRBJ1-2; D is possibly TRBD1 (5 bases). V lost 5 bases and J lost 3, with 10 bases in between. Germline lookup yields CDR1 MDHEN and CDR2 SYDVKM. The CDR3 contains 13 residues. CDR3 loop: CASSPQGHYGYTF. In nucleotides, the CDR3 is TGTGCCAGCAGTCCCCAGGGACACTATGGCTACACCTTC.

The chain joins TRBV7-6 to TRBJ2-6; no definite D call. The germline gives CDR1 SGHVS, CDR2 FNYEAQ. CDR3 length: 17 residues. Deletions cut 5 bases from V and 0 bases from J, with 14 bases between. Here the CDR3 reads CASSQINSHSGANVLTF. DNA for the CDR3: TGTGCCAGCAGCCAGATAAATAGCCACTCTGGGGCCAACGTCCTGACTTTC.

The chain is built from TRBV7-2 and TRBJ1-2; D is unclear. CDR3 length equals 18 residues. Germline V lookup: CDR1 SGHTA, CDR2 FQGNSA. Trimming cost V 2 bases and J 8 bases, with 27 bases left between them. The DNA of the CDR3 is TGTGCCAGCAGCTTACCCGACAAAGGACGGCCCATCTATGGGGGCTACACCTTC. Protein product: CASSLPDKGRPIYGGYTF.

This chain links TRBV9 with TRBJ1-3; a weak D match, TRBD1 (6 bases). From germline, CDR1 is SGDLS and CDR2 YYNGEE. V lost 4 bases, J lost 4 bases, and 18 bases lay in between. CDR3 length equals 16 residues. CDR3 region: CASSTSGTLSGNTIYF. In nucleotides, the CDR3 is TGTGCCAGCAGCACATCCGGGACACTCAGCGGAAACACCATATATTTT.

The chain couples TRBV6-2 or TRBV6-3 to TRBJ1-5; perhaps TRBD1 as D (5 bases). Germline-derived CDR1 and CDR2 are MNHEY and SVGEGT. Trimming removed 6 bases from V and 5 bases from J, with 14 bases in between. This CDR3 region has 14 residues. The CDR3 spells CASSMTVSDQPQHF. The CDR3 DNA follows: TGTGCCAGCAGCATGACAGTGTCGGATCAGCCCCAGCATTTT.

This chain joins TRBV14 and TRBJ2-7; D assignment may be TRBD1 or TRBD2 (6 bases each). Germline V lookup: CDR1 SGHDN, CDR2 FVKESK. The CDR3 contains 15 residues. V lost 4 bases and J lost 0, with 13 bases in between. DNA of the CDR3: TGTGCCAGCAGCCCCGTAGGGGGGAGCTCCTACGAGCAGTACTTC. Protein: CASSPVGGSSYEQYF.

The V call is TRBV2, the J call TRBJ1-5; the D gene is possibly TRBD1 (5 bases). Germline V gene data show CDR1 as SNHLY and CDR2 as FYNNEI. The CDR3 loop spans 13 amino acids. Between the trimmed V and J ends, which lost 1 base and 9 bases, there was a span of 10 bases. This chain's CDR3 is CASSEGGSRPQHF. DNA of the CDR3: TGTGCCAGCAGTGAAGGGGGGAGTCGGCCCCAGCATTTT.

This chain links TRBV2 with TRBJ1-1, with D perhaps TRBD1 (6 bases). This CDR3 has 13 residues. V dropped 7 bases and J dropped 11 bases, with 20 bases sitting between them. Germline CDR1 is SNHLY and CDR2 is FYNNEI. The CDR3 DNA reads TGTGCCAGCACCCCGTCGGGGACAATAGGCGCTTTCTTT. It encodes CASTPSGTIGAFF.

This clone was seen a few times. The genes are TRBV27 and TRBJ1-5, with D perhaps matching TRBD1 (5 bases). V dropped 8 bases and J dropped 2 bases, with 25 bases sitting between them. Per the germline V gene, CDR1 is MNHEY and CDR2 is SMNVEV (reference sequence). The CDR3 is 18 amino acids. The chain's CDR3 is CASSLYWGGVEGNQPQHF. The CDR3 nucleotides are TGTGCCAGCTCCCTTTATTGGGGGGGGGTCGAGGGCAATCAGCCCCAGCATTTT.

V is TRBV28 and J is TRBJ2-1; TRBD1 is a possible D gene (7 bases). The CDR3 consists of 13 residues. V was trimmed by 10 bases and J by 6 bases, leaving 16 bases between them. Germline loops: CDR1 MDHEN, CDR2 SYDVKM. The CDR3 loop is CATRGTASNEQFF. The CDR3, as DNA: TGTGCCACCCGCGGGACAGCAAGCAATGAGCAGTTCTTC. The whole variable domain, remainder taken from reference TRBV28 and TRBJ2-1, is DVKVTQSSRYLVKRTGEKVFLECVQDMDHENMFWYRQDPGLGLRLIYFSYDVKMKEKGDIPEGYSVSREKKERFSLILESASTNQTSMYLCATRGTASNEQFFGPGTRLTVL.

The V gene is TRBV29-1, the J gene TRBJ2-7; 7 bases match TRBD1. The germline CDR1 and CDR2 sequences are SQVTM and ANQGSEA. The CDR3 is 14 residues long. V shed 6 bases, J shed 3 bases, and the junction held 11 bases outside the gene matches. The CDR3 region is CSVVREGGIYEQYF. CDR3 coding DNA: TGCAGCGTCGTCAGGGAAGGGGGCATCTACGAGCAGTACTTC.

The chain links TRBV7-6 to TRBJ1-3, with 9 bases aligning to TRBD1. The J segment lost 3 bases and the V segment lost 5 bases, leaving 5 bases of the junction unmatched. The CDR3 runs to 15 residues. In germline, CDR1 is SGHVS, CDR2 FNYEAQ. Here the CDR3 reads CASSPGTGLGNTIYF. The CDR3 DNA sequence: TGTGCCAGCAGCCCCGGGACAGGGCTTGGAAACACCATATATTTT.

This chain uses TRBV12-3 or TRBV12-4 with TRBJ1-2; D not certain. This CDR3 is built from 11 residues. The V end was cut by 4 bases, the J end by 8 bases, with 8 bases between. CDR3: CASSWDSGYTF. As DNA, the CDR3 is TGTGCCAGCAGTTGGGATTCGGGCTACACCTTC.

This rearrangement joins TRBV30 to TRBJ1-5; D not resolved. The CDR3 is 15 amino acids. Looked up from germline, CDR1 is GTSNPN and CDR2 is SVGIG (reference sequence). V gave up 0 bases and J gave up 6 bases, with 15 bases separating them. The CDR3 region has the DNA TGTGCCTGGAGTGTACCTGGGGTTTTCACTCAGCCCCAGCATTTT. Translated, it gives CAWSVPGVFTQPQHF.

This rearrangement joins TRBV7-9 to TRBJ1-1, with D possibly being TRBD1 (5 bases). Germline V gene sequence: CDR1 SEHNR, CDR2 FQNEAQ (reference sequence). This CDR3 contains 15 residues. V was trimmed by 1 base and J by 3 bases, leaving 12 bases between them. CDR3 nucleotide sequence: TGTGCCAGCAGCTTAGGAGAGGGGTTGGACACTGAAGCTTTCTTT. This codes for CASSLGEGLDTEAFF. Full variable domain (remainder filled in from reference TRBV7-9 and TRBJ1-1): DTGVSQNPRHKITKRGQNVTFRCDPISEHNRLYWYRQTLGQGPEFLTYFQNEAQLEKSRLLSDRFSAERPKGSFSTLEIQRTEQGDSAMYLCASSLGEGLDTEAFFGQGTRLTVV.

This clone came up a few times. The chain employs TRBV7-2 and TRBJ1-5, with D possibly being TRBD1 (5 bases). Trimming took 5 bases from V and 4 from J, leaving 9 bases between them. The CDR3 sequence is 13 residues long. Germline loops: CDR1 SGHTA, CDR2 FQGNSA. CDR3 in DNA: TGTGCCAGCAGCGCCAGGGTTAATCAGCCCCAGCATTTT. As protein: CASSARVNQPQHF.

Written as DNA, the CDR3 is TGTGCCAGCAGCTTAGGTAATCAGCCCCAGCATTTT. This gives the protein CASSLGNQPQHF. V is TRBV5-6 and J is TRBJ1-5; no firm D call. V lost 2 bases and J 4 bases, leaving 4 bases between the germline ends. The CDR3 extends over 12 amino acids. Germline V gives CDR1 SGHDT, CDR2 YYEEEE.

The sample holds one count of this clone. V usage is TRBV7-2 and J usage is TRBJ1-6, with 9 bases lining up with TRBD1. Trimming took 5 bases from V and 7 from J; bases not matched to a gene: 6. The germline gives CDR1 SGHTA, CDR2 FQGNSA. The CDR3 is 15 amino acids. CDR3 sequence (DNA): TGTGCCAGCAGCCCCCGGGACAGGGACAATTCACCCCTCCACTTT. This gives the protein CASSPRDRDNSPLHF.

The chain recombines TRBV28 with TRBJ2-1; D not resolved. From germline, CDR1 is MDHEN and CDR2 SYDVKM. The CDR3 is 12 residues long. Trimming shortened V by 3 bases and J by 10 bases, and 10 bases separated the two germline ends. The chain's CDR3 is CASSFAVGEQFF. The CDR3, as DNA: TGTGCCAGCAGTTTTGCGGTTGGGGAGCAGTTCTTC.